The next 14 T cell receptor beta chains were all read from a single sample in a study of blood T cell repertoires in COVID-19. Repertoires were generated with immunoSEQ multiplex PCR, while TCRdb's copy carries only in-frame clones and drops some. The sample gives some 83,000 clones, around 85% of which show up once; roughly 5.3% is in the top ten. The source material was peripheral blood. Receptor source: a woman older than 75 with active or convalescent COVID-19.

The V gene is TRBV10-3, the J gene TRBJ1-4; 9 nucleotides align to TRBD1. V trimming: 0 bases; J trimming: 0 bases; junction bases outside the gene matches: 5. There are 18 residues in the CDR3. From germline, CDR1 is ENHRY and CDR2 SYGVKD. In DNA form, the CDR3 reads TGTGCCATCAGTGAGTCCGGACAGGGGACTGCAACTAATGAAAAACTGTTTTTT. This gives the protein CAISESGQGTATNEKLFF.

V and J are TRBV3-1 (or the pseudogene TRBV3-2) and TRBJ2-3; 11 bases agree with TRBD2. V gave up 4 bases and J gave up 2 bases; unmatched junction bases: 11. The CDR3 is 18 residues long. In germline, CDR1 is LGHDT, CDR2 YNNKEL (reference sequence). CDR3 amino acids: CASSLWIAGGLLTDTQYF. CDR3 in DNA: TGTGCCAGCAGCCTTTGGATAGCGGGAGGGCTCCTCACAGATACGCAGTATTTT.

V and J are TRBV9 and TRBJ2-2; 12 bases align to TRBD1. Germline V gene sequence: CDR1 SGDLS, CDR2 YYNGEE. CDR3 length: 16 amino acids. V gave up 3 bases and J gave up 6 bases; unmatched junction bases: 6. CDR3 region: CASSALGQGAPGELFF. Written as DNA, the CDR3 is TGTGCCAGCAGCGCCTTGGGACAGGGGGCGCCCGGGGAGCTGTTTTTT.

The V call is TRBV27, the J call TRBJ2-4, with D tentatively TRBD1 (6 bases). This CDR3 is built from 14 residues. Per the germline V gene, CDR1 is MNHEY and CDR2 is SMNVEV (reference sequence). Trimming shortened V by 6 bases and J by 3 bases, and 12 bases separated the two germline ends. In nucleotides, the CDR3 is TGTGCCAGCAGCACAGGGTCAGGCAAAAACATTCAGTACTTC. Translating it yields CASSTGSGKNIQYF.

This clone has only one observation. The rearrangement uses TRBV15 and TRBJ1-1; D perhaps matches TRBD1 (6 bases). The germline V gene encodes CDR1 LNHNV and CDR2 YYDKDF (reference sequence). There are 14 residues in the CDR3. V shed 1 base and J shed 4 bases, with 10 bases lying between them. CDR3: CATSRAGQFTEAFF. Written as DNA, the CDR3 is TGTGCCACCAGCAGAGCAGGACAGTTCACTGAAGCTTTCTTT.

This clone occurred a few times. The chain employs TRBV6-5 and TRBJ1-2; the D gene is possibly TRBD1 (6 bases). Per germline, CDR1 MNHEY and CDR2 SVGAGI. Between the trimmed V and J ends, which lost 7 bases and 4 bases, there was a span of 16 bases. The CDR3 totals 14 residues. CDR3 sequence (DNA): TGTGCCAGCAACCTCCAGGACAGCCTCTATGGCTACACCTTC. This sequence encodes CASNLQDSLYGYTF.

The gene calls are TRBV27 and TRBJ2-7; the D gene is possibly TRBD1 (5 bases). The V and J ends lost 6 bases and 2 bases respectively, with 11 bases between them. The CDR3 has 13 residues. CDR1 and CDR2 from the germline V gene are MNHEY and SMNVEV (reference sequence). The CDR3 is CASRSSGTYEQYF. CDR3 coding DNA: TGTGCCAGCAGGAGCTCAGGGACCTACGAGCAGTACTTC.

In this sample, this clone turned up once. V gene TRBV4-2 combines with J gene TRBJ2-3; D might be TRBD1 (5 bases). Per germline, CDR1 LGHNA and CDR2 YNFKEQ. The CDR3 is 15 amino acids. V lost 1 base to trimming and J lost 0 bases, with 8 bases between them. Here the CDR3 reads CASSQGQPSTDTQYF. In DNA form, the CDR3 reads TGTGCCAGCAGCCAAGGACAGCCTAGCACAGATACGCAGTATTTT.

The gene calls are TRBV5-1 and TRBJ2-3; 7 nucleotides align to TRBD1. Germline V gene lookup returns CDR1 SGHRS and CDR2 YFSETQ. The J segment lost 2 bases and the V segment lost 4 bases, leaving 10 bases of the junction unmatched. The CDR3 is made up of 16 amino acids. The CDR3 region has the DNA TGCGCCAGCAGCCCCGGAGGTACAGGGGTCACAGATACGCAGTATTTT. It yields the protein CASSPGGTGVTDTQYF.

The chain has TRBV11-2 and TRBJ2-1; D gene ambiguous. The germline gives CDR1 SGHAT, CDR2 FQNNGV. The ends were cut back, 3 bases at V and 0 bases at J, with 15 bases in the middle. CDR3 length equals 17 residues. CDR3 region: CASSFPAAASSYNEQFF. The CDR3 DNA sequence: TGTGCCAGCAGCTTTCCTGCGGCAGCGAGCTCCTACAATGAGCAGTTCTTC. The full variable domain, completed using reference TRBV11-2 and TRBJ2-1, is EAGVAQSPRYKIIEKRQSVAFWCNPISGHATLYWYQQILGQGPKLLIQFQNNGVVDDSQLPKDRFSAERLKGVDSTLKIQPAKLEDSAVYLCASSFPAAASSYNEQFFGPGTRLTVL.

The V gene is TRBV19, the J gene TRBJ1-5, with D perhaps matching TRBD1 (6 bases). CDR1 LNHDA and CDR2 SQIVND come from the germline V gene (reference sequence). The CDR3 extends over 18 amino acids. V dropped 5 bases and J dropped 0 bases, with 20 bases sitting between them. CDR3 sequence reads: CASSSLGQPLYSNQPQHF. CDR3 coding DNA: TGTGCCAGTAGTTCCCTCGGACAGCCACTTTATAGCAATCAGCCCCAGCATTTT. The variable domain in full, with the rest retrieved from reference TRBV19 and TRBJ1-5, is DGGITQSPKYLFRKEGQNVTLSCEQNLNHDAMYWYRQDPGQGLRLIYYSQIVNDFQKGDIAEGYSVSREKKESFPLTVTSAQKNPTAFYLCASSSLGQPLYSNQPQHFGDGTRLSIL.

The chain couples TRBV10-2 to TRBJ2-3, with D uncertain. Germline V gene data show CDR1 as WSHSY and CDR2 as SAAADI. The CDR3 length is 12 residues. Between the trimmed V and J ends, which lost 6 bases and 6 bases, there was a span of 10 bases. The CDR3 loop is CASSISRDTQYF. CDR3 in DNA: TGCGCCAGCAGCATTTCCAGGGATACGCAGTATTTT.

The chain joins TRBV3-1 (or the pseudogene TRBV3-2) to TRBJ2-7; 7 bases align to TRBD1. Germline V lookup: CDR1 LGHDT, CDR2 YNNKEL (reference sequence). The junction had 3 bases not matched to a gene; V was cut back by 2 bases and J by 5 bases. CDR3 length equals 13 residues. In DNA, the CDR3 is TGTGCCAGCAGCCAAAAGACAGGGAACGAGCAGTACTTC. It encodes CASSQKTGNEQYF.

The sample holds a few counts of this clone. This chain connects TRBV19 to TRBJ1-3; 9 bases line up with TRBD1. Germline V gene sequence: CDR1 LNHDA, CDR2 SQIVND (reference sequence). V lost 3 bases to trimming and J lost 4 bases; unmatched junction nucleotides: 4. The CDR3 is made up of 15 amino acids. As DNA, the CDR3 is TGTGCCAGTAGTATCAACAGGGGGCCCGGAAACACCATATATTTT. Its protein product is CASSINRGPGNTIYF.